The 23 T cell receptor beta chains below come from one sample, sequenced in a study of spatial heterogeneity in lung cancer. TCRdb redid the calling of the 5' RACE reads with MiXCR, one entry per CDR3 protein. The sample has 8,300 or so distinct CDR3 sequences, about 8% seen once. Study results and caveats: Counts that tracked tumor mutation counts were those of expanded intratumoral alpha and beta TCRs.

For these receptors, no antigen is known. Stated time point: sample taken at primary tumor resection. Sequenced material: lung tumor tissue, taken at surgery. These receptors all stem from a male donor with early-stage non-small cell lung cancer.

This rearrangement joins TRBV7-2 to TRBJ2-7; 9 bases match TRBD2. V was pared by 3 bases and J by 0 bases, with 3 bases of the junction left unmatched. The CDR3 loop spans 15 amino acids. Looked up from germline, CDR1 is SGHTA and CDR2 is FQGNSA. CDR3 residues: CASSFLAGPSYEQYF. The CDR3 nucleotides are TGTGCCAGCAGCTTTCTAGCGGGACCCTCCTACGAGCAGTACTTC.

There are many counts of this clonotype. The chain couples TRBV7-9 to TRBJ2-5; D possibly corresponds to TRBD1 (6 bases). The CDR3 runs to 15 residues. Trimming stripped 5 bases from V and 2 bases from J, with 15 bases between. CDR1 and CDR2 (germline): SEHNR, FQNEAQ (reference sequence). CDR3 sequence reads: CASSQGLGNQETQYF. The CDR3 DNA reads as TGTGCCAGCAGCCAGGGGCTGGGGAATCAAGAGACCCAGTACTTC. Supplemented by reference TRBV7-9 and TRBJ2-5, the full variable domain reads DTGVSQNPRHKITKRGQNVTFRCDPISEHNRLYWYRQTLGQGPEFLTYFQNEAQLEKSRLLSDRFSAERPKGSFSTLEIQRTEQGDSAMYLCASSQGLGNQETQYFGPGTRLLVL.

By its share, this clonotype is medium-sized. The chain has TRBV18 and TRBJ2-2; 10 bases are shared with TRBD2. J gave up 7 bases and V 6 bases, and 8 bases lay outside the gene matches. This CDR3 has 15 amino acids. From germline, CDR1 is KGHSH and CDR2 LQKENI. CDR3 loop: CASSSLLAGNGELFF. The CDR3 DNA is TGTGCCAGCTCGTCCCTACTAGCGGGAAACGGGGAGCTGTTTTTT.

This clonotype is termed medium-sized. The rearrangement uses TRBV6-6 and TRBJ1-5; 7 nucleotides agree with TRBD1. With V trimmed by 2 bases and J by 4 bases, 5 bases remained unmatched. The CDR3 runs to 15 residues. Looked up from germline, CDR1 is MNHNY and CDR2 is SVGAGI (reference sequence). Written as DNA, the CDR3 is TGTGCCAGCAGTTACCCGAGGGACAGAAATCAGCCCCAGCATTTT. Translated, it gives CASSYPRDRNQPQHF.

By proportion, this clonotype is medium-sized (0.01 to 0.1%). The chain combines TRBV5-1 with TRBJ2-3, with 8 bases lining up with TRBD2. Per the germline V gene, CDR1 is SGHRS and CDR2 is YFSETQ. Trimming cost V 2 bases and J 5 bases; bases outside gene matches: 7. The CDR3 totals 15 residues. CDR3 region: CASSLAGVPGDTQYF. The CDR3 DNA follows: TGCGCCAGCAGCTTAGCGGGAGTGCCGGGAGATACGCAGTATTTT.

Judged by abundance, this clonotype is medium-sized. This sequence joins TRBV7-3 and TRBJ2-7; possible D gene TRBD2, 5 bases. CDR1 is SGHTA and CDR2 is FQGTGA in the germline V gene. The CDR3 has 15 residues. V was clipped by 2 bases and J by 0 bases, with 11 bases between them. CDR3 sequence reads: CASSLYGSSSYEQYF. The CDR3 nucleotides are TGTGCCAGCAGCTTATATGGGAGTAGCTCCTACGAGCAGTACTTC.

This clonotype has ten or more counts. The chain couples TRBV7-9 to TRBJ2-3; 7 bases line up with TRBD1. V trimming: 5 bases; J trimming: 4 bases; junction bases outside the gene matches: 6. This CDR3 region has 14 residues. Germline V lookup: CDR1 SEHNR, CDR2 FQNEAQ (reference sequence). For the CDR3, the DNA is TGTGCCAGCAGCCCTGACAGGGTACCAGATACGCAGTATTTT. It yields the protein CASSPDRVPDTQYF.

This clonotype was seen many times. The chain combines TRBV20-1 with TRBJ1-4; D ambiguous. V was cut by 1 base and J by 8 bases, with 17 bases left in between. This CDR3 contains 15 residues. The germline V gene has CDR1 DFQATT and CDR2 SNEGSKA (reference sequence). CDR3 protein: CSARAPPKLHEKLFF. CDR3 sequence (DNA): TGCAGTGCTAGAGCCCCTCCGAAATTGCACGAAAAACTGTTTTTT.

This clonotype was seen ten or more times. J is TRBJ2-3 and V is TRBV5-1, with 8 bases identical to TRBD1. Germline-derived CDR1 and CDR2 are SGHRS and YFSETQ. V lost 2 bases to trimming and J lost 5 bases; unmatched junction nucleotides: 1. The CDR3 runs 13 residues. This CDR3 is CASSFTGGDTQYF. The CDR3 bases are TGCGCCAGCAGCTTCACAGGGGGAGATACGCAGTATTTT.

This clonotype was detected only a few times. The chain couples TRBV9 to TRBJ2-2; D unresolved. This CDR3 has 12 residues. CDR1 and CDR2 from the germline V gene are SGDLS and YYNGEE. Trimming left V 0 bases short and J 3 bases short, with 0 bases between. The CDR3 spells CASSVDTGELFF. CDR3 nucleotide sequence: TGTGCCAGCAGCGTAGACACCGGGGAGCTGTTTTTT.

By share of the sample, this clonotype is medium-sized (0.01 to 0.1%). The V gene is TRBV6-5, the J gene TRBJ1-4; 7 positions agree with TRBD1. CDR3 length equals 14 residues. Trimming removed 6 bases from V and 6 bases from J; junction bases left unmatched: 7. The germline CDR1 and CDR2 sequences are MNHEY and SVGAGI. CDR3 in amino acids: CASRPSGTDEKLFF. DNA of the CDR3: TGTGCCAGCAGACCTTCCGGGACAGATGAAAAACTGTTTTTT.

This clonotype occurred many times. The chain employs TRBV7-2 and TRBJ1-2; D remains ambiguous. This CDR3 is built from 14 residues. Trimming took off 2 bases at V and 4 bases at J, with 11 bases between the two ends. Germline V gives CDR1 SGHTA, CDR2 FQGNSA. The DNA of the CDR3 is TGTGCCAGCAGCTTACGGGAGCGTTTCTATGGCTACACCTTC. It encodes CASSLRERFYGYTF.

This clonotype is medium-sized (0.01 to 0.1%) in the sample. This chain connects TRBV7-2 to TRBJ2-3, with D hard to call. Germline CDR1 is SGHTA and CDR2 is FQGNSA. V lost 0 bases and J lost 2, with 6 bases in between. CDR3 size: 14 residues. CDR3 nucleotide sequence: TGTGCCAGCAGCTTAGCGCACCCCACAGATACGCAGTATTTT. Protein sequence: CASSLAHPTDTQYF.

This clonotype is termed medium-sized (0.01 to 0.1%). This rearrangement joins TRBV29-1 to TRBJ2-7; TRBD2 aligns across 12 bases. This CDR3 region has 15 residues. The trim removed 6 bases at V and 2 bases at J, leaving 8 bases unmatched. Germline CDR1 reads SQVTM; CDR2 reads ANQGSEA. In nucleotides, the CDR3 is TGCAGCGTGGAATCTAGCGGGAGGGAGGCCTACGAGCAGTACTTC. It translates to CSVESSGREAYEQYF.

Relative to its sample, this clonotype is medium-sized. J is TRBJ1-1 and V is TRBV7-9; no reliable D call. Trimming removed 6 bases from V and 4 bases from J, with 12 bases in between. The CDR3 has 13 residues. CDR1 is SEHNR, CDR2 FQNEAQ, per germline (reference sequence). The CDR3 here is CASRDQLFTEAFF. CDR3 DNA sequence: TGTGCCAGCAGGGACCAACTGTTCACTGAAGCTTTCTTT.

In this sample, this clonotype is medium-sized. The chain has TRBV3-1 and TRBJ2-2; a weak D match, TRBD2 (5 bases). The CDR3 consists of 16 residues. CDR1 and CDR2 (germline): LGHDT, YNNKEL (reference sequence). The V and J ends lost 4 bases and 2 bases respectively, with 14 bases between them. The CDR3 spells CASSPRELLNTGELFF. DNA of the CDR3: TGTGCCAGCAGCCCGAGGGAGCTGTTAAACACCGGGGAGCTGTTTTTT.

By its share, this clonotype is medium-sized. The chain links TRBV10-2 to TRBJ2-3; D is unclear. The CDR3 consists of 14 residues. V shed 5 bases and J shed 2 bases, with 11 bases lying between them. Germline lookup yields CDR1 WSHSY and CDR2 SAAADI. CDR3 region: CASSTQKLTDTQYF. CDR3 in DNA: TGCGCCAGCAGTACCCAGAAGCTCACAGATACGCAGTATTTT.

This clonotype was counted at least ten times. The chain uses TRBV27 and TRBJ2-2; no definite D call. Germline V lookup: CDR1 MNHEY, CDR2 SMNVEV (reference sequence). With 9 bases removed from V and 5 bases from J, the gap between germline ends came to 4 bases. The CDR3 runs to 10 residues. CDR3 coding DNA: TGTGCCAGGGGGACCGGGGAGCTGTTTTTT. Its protein is CARGTGELFF.

This clonotype is judged medium-sized. The V gene is TRBV10-3, the J gene TRBJ1-1; no firm D call. Trimming cost V 3 bases and J 4 bases, with 9 bases left between them. This CDR3 comprises 13 residues. Germline CDR1 ENHRY, CDR2 SYGVKD. The CDR3 sequence is CAISEGSITEAFF. The CDR3 nucleotides are TGTGCCATCAGTGAAGGGTCGATCACTGAAGCTTTCTTT.

This clonotype is termed medium-sized (0.01 to 0.1%). The chain uses TRBV6-2 or TRBV6-3 and TRBJ2-1; 7 bases match TRBD2. The germline CDR1 and CDR2 sequences are MNHEY and SVGEGT. The junction had 9 bases not matched to a gene; V was cut back by 7 bases and J by 0 bases. This CDR3 is built from 16 residues. The CDR3 DNA reads as TGTGCCAGCATGGGGGGGGGTAGGACCTCCTACAATGAGCAGTTCTTC. Its translation: CASMGGGRTSYNEQFF.

The chain recombines TRBV20-1 with TRBJ1-1, with D unclear. This CDR3 has 14 residues. Germline CDR1 DFQATT, CDR2 SNEGSKA (reference sequence). Trimming took off 0 bases at V and 0 bases at J, with 8 bases between the two ends. CDR3 protein: CSAREAAMNTEAFF. The CDR3 region has the DNA TGCAGTGCTAGAGAGGCGGCCATGAACACTGAAGCTTTCTTT.

This clonotype counts as medium-sized. The genes are TRBV28 and TRBJ1-2, with 10 nucleotides matching TRBD1. Germline lookup yields CDR1 MDHEN and CDR2 SYDVKM. V dropped 6 bases and J dropped 6; count of bases not matched to a gene: 10. The CDR3 is 15 amino acids. The CDR3: CASRAPGQGFNGYTF. In DNA form, the CDR3 reads TGTGCCAGCAGAGCTCCGGGACAGGGGTTTAATGGCTACACCTTC.

This clonotype was observed many times. The chain carries TRBV20-1 and TRBJ2-1; 9 bases align to TRBD2. This CDR3 comprises 17 residues. Germline CDR1 is DFQATT and CDR2 is SNEGSKA (reference sequence). J gave up 7 bases and V 1 base, and 14 bases lay outside the gene matches. CDR3 region: CSARGDGGRAGRNEQFF. CDR3 DNA: TGCAGTGCTAGAGGGGACGGCGGGAGGGCCGGTAGGAATGAGCAGTTCTTC.